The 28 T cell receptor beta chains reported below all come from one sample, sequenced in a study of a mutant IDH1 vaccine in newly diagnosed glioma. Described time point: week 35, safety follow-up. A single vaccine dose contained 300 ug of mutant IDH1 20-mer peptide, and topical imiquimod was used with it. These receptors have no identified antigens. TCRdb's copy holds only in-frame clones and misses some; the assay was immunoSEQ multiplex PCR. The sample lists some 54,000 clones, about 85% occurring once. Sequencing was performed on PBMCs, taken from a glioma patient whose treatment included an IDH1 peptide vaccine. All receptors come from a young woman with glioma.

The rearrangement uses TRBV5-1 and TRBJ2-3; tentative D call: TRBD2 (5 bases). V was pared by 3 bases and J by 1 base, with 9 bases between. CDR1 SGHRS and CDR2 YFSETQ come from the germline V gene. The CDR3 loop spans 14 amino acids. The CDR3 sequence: CASSSGGGTDTQYF. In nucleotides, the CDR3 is TGCGCCAGCAGCTCCGGAGGCGGCACAGATACGCAGTATTTT.

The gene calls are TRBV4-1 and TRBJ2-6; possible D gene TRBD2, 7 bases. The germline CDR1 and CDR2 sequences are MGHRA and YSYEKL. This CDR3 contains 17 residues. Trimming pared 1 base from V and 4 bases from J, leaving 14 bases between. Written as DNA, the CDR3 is TGCGCCAGCAGCCAAGTCCTAGGGGGGGTCGGGGCCAACGTCCTGACTTTC. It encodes CASSQVLGGVGANVLTF.

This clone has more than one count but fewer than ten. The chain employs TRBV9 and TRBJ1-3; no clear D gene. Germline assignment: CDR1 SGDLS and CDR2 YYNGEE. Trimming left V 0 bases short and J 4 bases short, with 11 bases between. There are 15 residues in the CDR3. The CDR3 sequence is CASSVATGQGNTIYF. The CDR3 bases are TGTGCCAGCAGCGTAGCTACCGGGCAGGGAAACACCATATATTTT.

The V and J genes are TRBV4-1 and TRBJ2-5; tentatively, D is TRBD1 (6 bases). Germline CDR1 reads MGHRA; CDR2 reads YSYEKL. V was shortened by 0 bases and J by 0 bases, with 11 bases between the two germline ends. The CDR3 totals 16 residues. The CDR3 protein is CASSQDQGSYQETQYF. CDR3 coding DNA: TGCGCCAGCAGCCAAGATCAGGGGTCGTACCAAGAGACCCAGTACTTC.

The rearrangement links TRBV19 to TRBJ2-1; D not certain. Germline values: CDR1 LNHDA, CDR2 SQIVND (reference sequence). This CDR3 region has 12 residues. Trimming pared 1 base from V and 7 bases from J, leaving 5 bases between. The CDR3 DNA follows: TGTGCCAGTAGTATAGGGGGTAATGAGCAGTTCTTC. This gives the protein CASSIGGNEQFF.

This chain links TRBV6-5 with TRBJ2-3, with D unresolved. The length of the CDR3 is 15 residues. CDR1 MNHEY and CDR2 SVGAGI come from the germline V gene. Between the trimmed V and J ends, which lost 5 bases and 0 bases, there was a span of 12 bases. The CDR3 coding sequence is TGTGCCAGCAGTCTTCTAGGTTCTAGCACAGATACGCAGTATTTT. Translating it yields CASSLLGSSTDTQYF.

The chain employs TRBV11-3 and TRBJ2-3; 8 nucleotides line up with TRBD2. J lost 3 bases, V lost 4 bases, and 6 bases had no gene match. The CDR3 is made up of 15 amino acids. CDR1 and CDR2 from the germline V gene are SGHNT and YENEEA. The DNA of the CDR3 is TGTGCCAGCAGCTCCCGGACTAGCTTAACAGATACGCAGTATTTT. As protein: CASSSRTSLTDTQYF.

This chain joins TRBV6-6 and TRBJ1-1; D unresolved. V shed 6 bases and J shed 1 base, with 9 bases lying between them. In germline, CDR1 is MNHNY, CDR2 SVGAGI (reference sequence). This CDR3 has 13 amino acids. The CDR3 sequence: CASSRNRNTEAFF. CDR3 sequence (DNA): TGTGCCAGCAGCCGCAACAGGAACACTGAAGCTTTCTTT.

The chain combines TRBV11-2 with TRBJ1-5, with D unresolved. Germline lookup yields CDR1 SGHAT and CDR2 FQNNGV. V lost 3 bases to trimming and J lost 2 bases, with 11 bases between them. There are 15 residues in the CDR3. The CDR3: CASSFGRLGNQPQHF. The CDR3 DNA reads TGTGCCAGCAGCTTCGGCAGGCTAGGCAATCAGCCCCAGCATTTT.

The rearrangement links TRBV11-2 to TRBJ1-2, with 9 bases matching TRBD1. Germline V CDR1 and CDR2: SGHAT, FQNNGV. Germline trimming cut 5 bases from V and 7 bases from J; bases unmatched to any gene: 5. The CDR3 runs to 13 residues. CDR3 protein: CASSVGTGSGYTF. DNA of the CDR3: TGTGCCAGCAGCGTCGGGACAGGGAGTGGCTACACCTTC.

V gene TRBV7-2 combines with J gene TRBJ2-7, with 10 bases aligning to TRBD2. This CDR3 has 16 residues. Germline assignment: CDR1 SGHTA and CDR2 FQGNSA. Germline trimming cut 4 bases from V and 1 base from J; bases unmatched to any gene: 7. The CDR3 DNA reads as TGTGCCAGCAGCTCGCACATAGCGGGGGGATCCTACGAGCAGTACTTC. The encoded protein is CASSSHIAGGSYEQYF.

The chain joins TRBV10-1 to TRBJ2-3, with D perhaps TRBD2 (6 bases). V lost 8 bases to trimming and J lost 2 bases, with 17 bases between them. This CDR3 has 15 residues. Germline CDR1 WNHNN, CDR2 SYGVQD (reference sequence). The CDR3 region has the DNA TGCGCCAGCTCGGGGCCGCGGGACCCCACAGATACGCAGTATTTT. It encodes CASSGPRDPTDTQYF.

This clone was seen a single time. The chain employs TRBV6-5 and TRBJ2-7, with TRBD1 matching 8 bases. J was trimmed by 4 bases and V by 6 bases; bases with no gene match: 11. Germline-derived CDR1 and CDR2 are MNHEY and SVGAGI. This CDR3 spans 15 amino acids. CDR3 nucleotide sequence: TGTGCCAGCAGATCGGGGGCAGGGGGCGCTTACGAGCAGTACTTC. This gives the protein CASRSGAGGAYEQYF.

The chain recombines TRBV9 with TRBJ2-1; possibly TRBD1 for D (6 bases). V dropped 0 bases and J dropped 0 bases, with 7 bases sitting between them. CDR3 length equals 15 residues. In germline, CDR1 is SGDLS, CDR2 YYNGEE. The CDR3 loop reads CASSVADSSYNEQFF. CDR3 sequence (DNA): TGTGCCAGCAGCGTAGCGGACAGCTCCTACAATGAGCAGTTCTTC.

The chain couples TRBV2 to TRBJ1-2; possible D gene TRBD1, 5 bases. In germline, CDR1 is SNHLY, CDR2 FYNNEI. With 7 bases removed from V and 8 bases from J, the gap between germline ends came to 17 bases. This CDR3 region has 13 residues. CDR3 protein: CASTQRQGGGYTF. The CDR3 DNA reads TGTGCCAGCACCCAAAGGCAGGGAGGGGGCTACACCTTC. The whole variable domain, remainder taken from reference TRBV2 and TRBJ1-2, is EPEVTQTPSHQVTQMGQEVILRCVPISNHLYFYWYRQILGQKVEFLVSFYNNEISEKSEIFDDQFSVERPDGSNFTLKIRSTKLEDSAMYFCASTQRQGGGYTFGSGTRLTVV.

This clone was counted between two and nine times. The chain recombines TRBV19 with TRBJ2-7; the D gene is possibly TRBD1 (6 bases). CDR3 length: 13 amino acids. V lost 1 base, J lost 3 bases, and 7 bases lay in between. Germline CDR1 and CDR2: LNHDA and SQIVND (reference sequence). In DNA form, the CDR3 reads TGTGCCAGTAGTATAGGGACAGACTACGAGCAGTACTTC. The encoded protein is CASSIGTDYEQYF.

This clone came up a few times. The CDR3 bases are TGTGCCAGCAGTGACTCGACTAGCGGGATGGATGAGCAGTTCTTC. It translates to CASSDSTSGMDEQFF. The rearrangement uses TRBV6-4 and TRBJ2-1; TRBD2 matches at 11 bases. The CDR3 contains 15 residues. CDR1 is MRHNA, CDR2 SNTAGT, per germline. V was pared by 0 bases and J by 8 bases, with 3 bases of the junction left unmatched.

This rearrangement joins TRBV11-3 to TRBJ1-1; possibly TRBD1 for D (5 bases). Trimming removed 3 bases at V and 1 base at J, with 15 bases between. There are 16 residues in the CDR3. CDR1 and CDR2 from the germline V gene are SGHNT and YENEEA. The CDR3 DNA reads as TGTGCCAGCAGCTTGCGGGGCGGAGGTGAGAACACTGAAGCTTTCTTT. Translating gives CASSLRGGGENTEAFF.

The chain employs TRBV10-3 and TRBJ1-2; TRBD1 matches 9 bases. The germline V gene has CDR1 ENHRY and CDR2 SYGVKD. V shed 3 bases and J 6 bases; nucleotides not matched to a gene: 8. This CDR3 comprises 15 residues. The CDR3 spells CAISDFPGTGHGYTF. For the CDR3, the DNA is TGTGCCATCAGTGACTTCCCCGGGACAGGGCATGGCTACACCTTC.

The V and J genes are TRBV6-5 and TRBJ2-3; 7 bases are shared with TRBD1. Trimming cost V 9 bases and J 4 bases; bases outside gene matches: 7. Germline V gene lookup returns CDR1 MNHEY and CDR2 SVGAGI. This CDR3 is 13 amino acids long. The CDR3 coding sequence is TGTGCCAGTAAAACAGGGGCGGCAGATACGCAGTATTTT. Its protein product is CASKTGAADTQYF.

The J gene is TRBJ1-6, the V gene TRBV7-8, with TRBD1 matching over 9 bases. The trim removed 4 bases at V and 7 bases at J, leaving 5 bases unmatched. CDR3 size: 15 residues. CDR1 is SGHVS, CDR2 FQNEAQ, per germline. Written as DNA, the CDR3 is TGTGCCAGCAGCTCTGGGACAGGGAGAAATTCACCCCTCCACTTT. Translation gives CASSSGTGRNSPLHF.

The CDR3 spells CASRSGTNYEAFF. DNA of the CDR3: TGTGCCAGCAGGTCCGGGACCAACTATGAAGCTTTCTTT. This rearrangement joins TRBV6-5 to TRBJ1-1; tentative D call: TRBD1 (5 bases). The CDR3 extends over 13 amino acids. The V gene's germline CDR1 is MNHEY and CDR2 SVGAGI. Trimming stripped 6 bases from V and 7 bases from J, with 15 bases between.

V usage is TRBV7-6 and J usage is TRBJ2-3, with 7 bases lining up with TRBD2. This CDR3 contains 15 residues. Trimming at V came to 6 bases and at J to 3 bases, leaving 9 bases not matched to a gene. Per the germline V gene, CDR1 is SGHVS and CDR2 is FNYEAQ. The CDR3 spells CASSLTSLGTDTQYF. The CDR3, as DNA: TGTGCCAGCAGTTTGACTAGCCTTGGGACAGATACGCAGTATTTT.

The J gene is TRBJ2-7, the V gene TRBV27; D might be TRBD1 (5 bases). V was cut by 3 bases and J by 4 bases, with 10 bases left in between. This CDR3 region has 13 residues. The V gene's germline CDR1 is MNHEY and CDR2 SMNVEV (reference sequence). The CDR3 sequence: CASSLGRVYEQYF. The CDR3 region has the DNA TGTGCCAGCAGTTTGGGCAGGGTTTACGAGCAGTACTTC.

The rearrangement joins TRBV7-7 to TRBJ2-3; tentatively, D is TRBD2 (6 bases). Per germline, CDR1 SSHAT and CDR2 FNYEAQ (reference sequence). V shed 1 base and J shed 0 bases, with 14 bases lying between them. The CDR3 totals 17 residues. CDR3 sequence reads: CASSLEVTGRSTDTQYF. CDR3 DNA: TGTGCCAGCAGCTTAGAGGTAACGGGGAGGAGCACAGATACGCAGTATTTT.

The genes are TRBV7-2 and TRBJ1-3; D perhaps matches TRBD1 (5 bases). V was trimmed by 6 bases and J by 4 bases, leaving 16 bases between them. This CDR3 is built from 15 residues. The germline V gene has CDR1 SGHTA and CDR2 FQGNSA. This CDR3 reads CASRWDGGFGNTIYF. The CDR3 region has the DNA TGTGCCAGCAGGTGGGACGGAGGGTTCGGAAACACCATATATTTT.

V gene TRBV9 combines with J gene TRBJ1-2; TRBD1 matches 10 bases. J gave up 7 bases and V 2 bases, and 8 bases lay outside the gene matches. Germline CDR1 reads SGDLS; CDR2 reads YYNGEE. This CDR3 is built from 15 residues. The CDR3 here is CASSVAGTGVGGYTF. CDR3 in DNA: TGTGCCAGCAGCGTGGCCGGGACAGGGGTCGGTGGCTACACCTTC.

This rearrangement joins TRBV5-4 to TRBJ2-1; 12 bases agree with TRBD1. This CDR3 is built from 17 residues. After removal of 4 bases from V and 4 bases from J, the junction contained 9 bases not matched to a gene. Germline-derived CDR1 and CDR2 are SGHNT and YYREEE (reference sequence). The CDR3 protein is CASSLGQGARGYNEQFF. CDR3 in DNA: TGTGCCAGCAGCCTGGGACAGGGGGCACGCGGGTACAATGAGCAGTTCTTC.